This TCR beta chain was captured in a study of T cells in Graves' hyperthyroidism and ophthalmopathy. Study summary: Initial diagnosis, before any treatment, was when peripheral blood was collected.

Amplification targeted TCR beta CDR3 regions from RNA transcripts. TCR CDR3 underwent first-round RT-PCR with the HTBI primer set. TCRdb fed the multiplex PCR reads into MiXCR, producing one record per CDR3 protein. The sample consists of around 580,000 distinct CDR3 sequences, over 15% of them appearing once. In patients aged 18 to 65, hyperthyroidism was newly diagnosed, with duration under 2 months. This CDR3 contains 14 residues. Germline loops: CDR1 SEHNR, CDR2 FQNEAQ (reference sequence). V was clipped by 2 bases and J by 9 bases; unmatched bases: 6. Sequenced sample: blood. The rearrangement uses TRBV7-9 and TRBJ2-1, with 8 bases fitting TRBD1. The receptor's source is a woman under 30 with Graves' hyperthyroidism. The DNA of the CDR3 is TGTGCCAGCAGCTTACTAGGGACAGGTGGTGAGCAGTTCTTC. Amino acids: CASSLLGTGGEQFF. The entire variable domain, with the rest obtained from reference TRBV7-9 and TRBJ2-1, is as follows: DTGVSQNPRHKITKRGQNVTFRCDPISEHNRLYWYRQTLGQGPEFLTYFQNEAQLEKSRLLSDRFSAERPKGSFSTLEIQRTEQGDSAMYLCASSLLGTGGEQFFGPGTRLTVL.